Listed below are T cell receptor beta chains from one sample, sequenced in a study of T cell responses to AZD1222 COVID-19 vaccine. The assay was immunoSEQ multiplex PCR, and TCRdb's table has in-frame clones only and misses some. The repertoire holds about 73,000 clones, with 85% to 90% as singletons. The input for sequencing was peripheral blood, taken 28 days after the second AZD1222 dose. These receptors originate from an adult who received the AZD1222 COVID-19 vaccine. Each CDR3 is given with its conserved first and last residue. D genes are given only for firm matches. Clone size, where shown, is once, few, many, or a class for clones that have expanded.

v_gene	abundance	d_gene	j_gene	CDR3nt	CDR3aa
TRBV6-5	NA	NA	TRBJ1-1	TGTGCCAGCAGCAAGATGGCGGTGACACACACTGAAGCTTTCTTT	CASSKMAVTHTEAFF
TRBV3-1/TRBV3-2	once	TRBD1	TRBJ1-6	TGTGCCAGCAGGCGAACCCTAGGACAGGGGAGATCACCCCTCCACTTT	CASRRTLGQGRSPLHF
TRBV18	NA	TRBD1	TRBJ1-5	TGTGCCAGCTCACCAGACAGGGTCAATCAGCCCCAGCATTTT	CASSPDRVNQPQHF
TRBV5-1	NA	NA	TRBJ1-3	TGCGCCAGCAGCACCACAGGGAACTCTGGAAACACCATATATTTT	CASSTTGNSGNTIYF
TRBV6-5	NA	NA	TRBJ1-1	TGTGCCAGCTGCAGCCCCAACACTGAAGCTTTCTTT	CASCSPNTEAFF
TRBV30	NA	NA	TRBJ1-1	TGTGCCTGGAGTGTATGGGCAGGGACGAACACTGAAGCTTTCTTT	CAWSVWAGTNTEAFF
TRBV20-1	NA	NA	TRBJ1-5	TGCAGTGCTAGTAAGGGGTTCTTCCCCAATCAGCCCCAGCATTTT	CSASKGFFPNQPQHF
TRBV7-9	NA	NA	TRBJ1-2	TGTGCCAGCAGCTTTCCCGGGAACTATGGCTACACCTTC	CASSFPGNYGYTF
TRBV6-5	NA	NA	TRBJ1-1	TGTGCCAGCAGTTATATGAACACTGAAGCTTTCTTT	CASSYMNTEAFF
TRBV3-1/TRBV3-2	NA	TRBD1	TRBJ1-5	TGTGCCAGCAGCCAGGGACAGGGGGTAGGCAATCAGCCCCAGCATTTT	CASSQGQGVGNQPQHF
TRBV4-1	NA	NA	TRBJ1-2	TGCGCCAGCAGCCAAGAGCAGGGCTATGGCTACACCTTC	CASSQEQGYGYTF
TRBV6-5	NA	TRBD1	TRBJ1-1	TGTGCTTCGGGATTGGGGACAGCAAACACTGAAGCTTTCTTT	CASGLGTANTEAFF
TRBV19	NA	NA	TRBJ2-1	TGTGCCAGTAGTATAGACCTAGCGAGCCGCTCCAATGAGCAGTTCTTC	CASSIDLASRSNEQFF
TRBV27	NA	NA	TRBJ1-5	TGTGCCAGCAGTGACAGCAATCAGCCCCAGCATTTT	CASSDSNQPQHF
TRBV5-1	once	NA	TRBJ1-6	TGCGCCAGCAGTCCGGTGGGAACCAATAATTCACCCCTCCACTTT	CASSPVGTNNSPLHF
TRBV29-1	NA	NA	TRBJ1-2	TGCAGCGTTGATTGGCGGGGGTATGGCTACACCTTC	CSVDWRGYGYTF
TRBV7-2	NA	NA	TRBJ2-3	TGTGCCAGCAGCTCGGCTCGACTAGGGGTTACGCAGTATTTT	CASSSARLGVTQYF
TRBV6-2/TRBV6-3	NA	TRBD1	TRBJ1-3	TGTGCCAGCAGTTACGTGTTGGGACAGGCCAACTCTGGAAACACCATATATTTT	CASSYVLGQANSGNTIYF
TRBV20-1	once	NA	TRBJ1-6	TGCAGTGCTAGTATCTCCCAGGGGCCATCACCCCTCCACTTT	CSASISQGPSPLHF
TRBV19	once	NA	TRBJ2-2	TGTGCCAGTAGTAACCCCAACACCGGGGAGCTGTTTTTT	CASSNPNTGELFF
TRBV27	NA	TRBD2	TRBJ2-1	TGTGCCACCTCGAGGACTAGCGGGAGATTCCCCTACAATGAGCAGTTCTTC	CATSRTSGRFPYNEQFF
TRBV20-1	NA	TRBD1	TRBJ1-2	TGCAGTGCTAGACAGGGGGATGGCTACACCTTC	CSARQGDGYTF
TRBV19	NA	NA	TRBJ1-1	TGTGCCAGTAGTATGGGGTTGAACACTGAAGCTTTCTTT	CASSMGLNTEAFF
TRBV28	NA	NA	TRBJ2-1	TGTGCCAGCTACCTGGGCAGTGTGAATGAGCAGTTCTTC	CASYLGSVNEQFF
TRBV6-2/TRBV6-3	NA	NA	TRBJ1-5	TGTGCCAGCAGTATACAGGGCAATCAGCCCCAGCATTTT	CASSIQGNQPQHF
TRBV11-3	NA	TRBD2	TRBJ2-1	TGTGCCAGCAGCCACGCTAGGACTAGCGGTCCCAATGAGCAGTTCTTC	CASSHARTSGPNEQFF
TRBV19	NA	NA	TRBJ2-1	TGTGCCAGTTCCCCCCACGGGACCCTCAAGGGAAATGAGCAGTTCTTC	CASSPHGTLKGNEQFF
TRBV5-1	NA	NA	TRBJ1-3	TGCGCCAGCAGCTTAACCTTAAGTACTGGAAACACCATATATTTT	CASSLTLSTGNTIYF
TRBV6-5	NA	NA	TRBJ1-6	TGTGCCAGCAGTTCTCTTCATGGGAGGATTAATTCACCCCTCCACTTT	CASSSLHGRINSPLHF
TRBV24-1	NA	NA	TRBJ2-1	TGTGCCACCAGTGATCGCAATGAGCAGTTCTTC	CATSDRNEQFF
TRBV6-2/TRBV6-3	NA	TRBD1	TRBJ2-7	TGTGCCAGCAGTTACCCCGGGACAGGGGTCCAAACCAAACCCTACGAGCAGTACTTC	CASSYPGTGVQTKPYEQYF
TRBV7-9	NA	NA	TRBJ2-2	TGTGCCAGCAGCCAAAGGTGGGCAGTACCCGGGGAGCTGTTTTTT	CASSQRWAVPGELFF
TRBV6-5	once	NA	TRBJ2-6	TGTGCCAGCAGCATGGACTCTGGGGCCAACGTCCTGACTTTC	CASSMDSGANVLTF
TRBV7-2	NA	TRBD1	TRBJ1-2	TGTGCCAGCAGCTTAGAGGGGACAGGGGATGGCTACACCTTC	CASSLEGTGDGYTF